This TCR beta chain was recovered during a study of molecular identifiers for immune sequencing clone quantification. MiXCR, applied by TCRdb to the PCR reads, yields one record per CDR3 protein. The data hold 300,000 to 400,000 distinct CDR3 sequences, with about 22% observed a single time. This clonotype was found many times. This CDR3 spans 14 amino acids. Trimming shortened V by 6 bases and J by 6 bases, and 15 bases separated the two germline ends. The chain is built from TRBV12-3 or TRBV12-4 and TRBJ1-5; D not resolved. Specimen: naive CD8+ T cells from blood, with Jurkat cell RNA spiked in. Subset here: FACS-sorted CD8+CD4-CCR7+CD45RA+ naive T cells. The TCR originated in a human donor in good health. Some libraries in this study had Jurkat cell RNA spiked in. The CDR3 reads CASSPFDPRQPQHF. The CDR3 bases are TGTGCCAGCAGCCCCTTCGACCCCCGTCAGCCCCAGCATTTT.